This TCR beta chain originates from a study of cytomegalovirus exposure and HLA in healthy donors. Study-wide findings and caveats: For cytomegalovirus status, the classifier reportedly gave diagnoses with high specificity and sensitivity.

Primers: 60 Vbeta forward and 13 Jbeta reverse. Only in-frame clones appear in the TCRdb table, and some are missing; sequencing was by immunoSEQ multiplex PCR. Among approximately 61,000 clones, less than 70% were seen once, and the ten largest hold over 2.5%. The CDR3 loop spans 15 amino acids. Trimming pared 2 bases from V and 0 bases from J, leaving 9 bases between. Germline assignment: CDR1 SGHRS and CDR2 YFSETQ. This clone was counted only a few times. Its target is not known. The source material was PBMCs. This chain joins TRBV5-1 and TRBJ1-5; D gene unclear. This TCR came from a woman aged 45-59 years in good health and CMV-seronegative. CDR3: CASSLIPGSNQPQHF. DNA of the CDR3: TGCGCCAGCAGCTTAATCCCCGGTAGCAATCAGCCCCAGCATTTT.